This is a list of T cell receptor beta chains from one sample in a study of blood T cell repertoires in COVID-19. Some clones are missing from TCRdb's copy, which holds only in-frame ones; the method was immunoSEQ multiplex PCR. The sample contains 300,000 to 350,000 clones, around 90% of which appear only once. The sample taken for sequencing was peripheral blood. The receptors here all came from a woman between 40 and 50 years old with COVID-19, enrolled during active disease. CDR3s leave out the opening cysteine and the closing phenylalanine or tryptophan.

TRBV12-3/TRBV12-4,ASIRGYNLF
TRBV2,ASSEVEVAGEEWGTQY
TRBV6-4,ASSGRDRDYQPQH
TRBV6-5,ASREGIGSYEQY
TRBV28,ASSPAGVTGELF
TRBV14,ASSQKAGTGDYYEQY
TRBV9,ASSVGLGVGDEQF
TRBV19,ASGDRQVGKAF
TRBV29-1,SNRDRNENTEAF
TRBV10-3,AISGTGGNTEAF